The next 6 T cell receptor beta chains were all read from a single sample in a study of T cell repertoires in cytomegalovirus infection. MiXCR, applied by TCRdb to the reads, yields one record per CDR3 protein. The table has fewer than 700,000 distinct CDR3 sequences, approximately 25% seen once. Material for sequencing was CD8+ T cells from PBMCs. The receptors here all came from a human donor in good health (CMV status not recorded). Some clones in this sample may be carry-over from other donors' samples.

This clonotype was picked up a small number of times. The chain joins TRBV5-6 to TRBJ2-3; 7 nucleotides match TRBD1. With 4 bases clipped from V and 6 bases from J, the junction kept 8 bases outside the gene matches. Germline values: CDR1 SGHDT, CDR2 YYEEEE. The CDR3 has 14 residues. DNA of the CDR3: TGTGCCAGCAGCCGACAGGGAAGGCGGGATACGCAGTATTTT. Protein product: CASSRQGRRDTQYF. The full variable domain, completed using reference TRBV5-6 and TRBJ2-3, is DAGVTQSPTHLIKTRGQQVTLRCSPKSGHDTVSWYQQALGQGPQFIFQYYEEEERQRGNFPDRFSGHQFPNYSSELNVNALLLGDSALYLCASSRQGRRDTQYFGPGTRLTVL.

This clonotype was observed a handful of times. V is TRBV28 and J is TRBJ2-1; 8 bases align to TRBD2. Germline trimming cut 5 bases from V and 4 bases from J; bases unmatched to any gene: 16. CDR1 is MDHEN, CDR2 SYDVKM, per germline. This CDR3 region has 18 residues. The CDR3 DNA follows: TGTGCCAGCAGTCCCGAACCGGGACTAGAGGCGGGATACAATGAGCAGTTCTTC. Translation gives CASSPEPGLEAGYNEQFF.

This clonotype was picked up many times. The chain employs TRBV7-9 and TRBJ2-5, with D possibly being TRBD2 (6 bases). The CDR3 contains 14 residues. The V end was cut by 6 bases, the J end by 1 base, with 12 bases between. Germline V lookup: CDR1 SEHNR, CDR2 FQNEAQ (reference sequence). The CDR3 DNA follows: TGTGCCAGCAGTCACACTAGCCTCCAAGAGACCCAGTACTTC. This translates into CASSHTSLQETQYF.

This clonotype occurred a few times. This rearrangement joins TRBV19 to TRBJ1-1, with a weak D call TRBD1 (5 bases). The CDR3 loop spans 13 amino acids. V was shortened by 7 bases and J by 4 bases, with 13 bases between the two germline ends. Looked up from germline, CDR1 is LNHDA and CDR2 is SQIVND (reference sequence). Here the CDR3 DNA reads TGTGCCAGTAAAGAAGGGGTGGGCACTGAAGCTTTCTTT. Its protein product is CASKEGVGTEAFF.

The rearrangement links TRBV29-1 to TRBJ2-5; maybe TRBD1 (6 bases). The CDR3 covers 11 residues. Germline loops: CDR1 SQVTM, CDR2 ANQGSEA. The V and J ends lost 5 bases and 5 bases respectively, with 9 bases between them. The CDR3 here is CSVTGWETQYF. DNA of the CDR3: TGCAGCGTTACAGGGTGGGAGACCCAGTACTTC.

This clonotype has only a few counts. The chain recombines TRBV29-1 with TRBJ1-2; D is perhaps TRBD1 (6 bases). Germline V gene sequence: CDR1 SQVTM, CDR2 ANQGSEA. The CDR3 is made up of 13 amino acids. V lost 5 bases and J 2 bases, leaving 12 bases between the germline ends. The CDR3 nucleotides are TGCAGCGTTTTCCCAGACAGGAACTATGGCTACACCTTC. Translation: CSVFPDRNYGYTF. The variable domain in full, with the rest retrieved from reference TRBV29-1 and TRBJ1-2, is SAVISQKPSRDICQRGTSLTIQCQVDSQVTMMFWYRQQPGQSLTLIATANQGSEATYESGFVIDKFPISRPNLTFSTLTVSNMSPEDSSIYLCSVFPDRNYGYTFGSGTRLTVV.